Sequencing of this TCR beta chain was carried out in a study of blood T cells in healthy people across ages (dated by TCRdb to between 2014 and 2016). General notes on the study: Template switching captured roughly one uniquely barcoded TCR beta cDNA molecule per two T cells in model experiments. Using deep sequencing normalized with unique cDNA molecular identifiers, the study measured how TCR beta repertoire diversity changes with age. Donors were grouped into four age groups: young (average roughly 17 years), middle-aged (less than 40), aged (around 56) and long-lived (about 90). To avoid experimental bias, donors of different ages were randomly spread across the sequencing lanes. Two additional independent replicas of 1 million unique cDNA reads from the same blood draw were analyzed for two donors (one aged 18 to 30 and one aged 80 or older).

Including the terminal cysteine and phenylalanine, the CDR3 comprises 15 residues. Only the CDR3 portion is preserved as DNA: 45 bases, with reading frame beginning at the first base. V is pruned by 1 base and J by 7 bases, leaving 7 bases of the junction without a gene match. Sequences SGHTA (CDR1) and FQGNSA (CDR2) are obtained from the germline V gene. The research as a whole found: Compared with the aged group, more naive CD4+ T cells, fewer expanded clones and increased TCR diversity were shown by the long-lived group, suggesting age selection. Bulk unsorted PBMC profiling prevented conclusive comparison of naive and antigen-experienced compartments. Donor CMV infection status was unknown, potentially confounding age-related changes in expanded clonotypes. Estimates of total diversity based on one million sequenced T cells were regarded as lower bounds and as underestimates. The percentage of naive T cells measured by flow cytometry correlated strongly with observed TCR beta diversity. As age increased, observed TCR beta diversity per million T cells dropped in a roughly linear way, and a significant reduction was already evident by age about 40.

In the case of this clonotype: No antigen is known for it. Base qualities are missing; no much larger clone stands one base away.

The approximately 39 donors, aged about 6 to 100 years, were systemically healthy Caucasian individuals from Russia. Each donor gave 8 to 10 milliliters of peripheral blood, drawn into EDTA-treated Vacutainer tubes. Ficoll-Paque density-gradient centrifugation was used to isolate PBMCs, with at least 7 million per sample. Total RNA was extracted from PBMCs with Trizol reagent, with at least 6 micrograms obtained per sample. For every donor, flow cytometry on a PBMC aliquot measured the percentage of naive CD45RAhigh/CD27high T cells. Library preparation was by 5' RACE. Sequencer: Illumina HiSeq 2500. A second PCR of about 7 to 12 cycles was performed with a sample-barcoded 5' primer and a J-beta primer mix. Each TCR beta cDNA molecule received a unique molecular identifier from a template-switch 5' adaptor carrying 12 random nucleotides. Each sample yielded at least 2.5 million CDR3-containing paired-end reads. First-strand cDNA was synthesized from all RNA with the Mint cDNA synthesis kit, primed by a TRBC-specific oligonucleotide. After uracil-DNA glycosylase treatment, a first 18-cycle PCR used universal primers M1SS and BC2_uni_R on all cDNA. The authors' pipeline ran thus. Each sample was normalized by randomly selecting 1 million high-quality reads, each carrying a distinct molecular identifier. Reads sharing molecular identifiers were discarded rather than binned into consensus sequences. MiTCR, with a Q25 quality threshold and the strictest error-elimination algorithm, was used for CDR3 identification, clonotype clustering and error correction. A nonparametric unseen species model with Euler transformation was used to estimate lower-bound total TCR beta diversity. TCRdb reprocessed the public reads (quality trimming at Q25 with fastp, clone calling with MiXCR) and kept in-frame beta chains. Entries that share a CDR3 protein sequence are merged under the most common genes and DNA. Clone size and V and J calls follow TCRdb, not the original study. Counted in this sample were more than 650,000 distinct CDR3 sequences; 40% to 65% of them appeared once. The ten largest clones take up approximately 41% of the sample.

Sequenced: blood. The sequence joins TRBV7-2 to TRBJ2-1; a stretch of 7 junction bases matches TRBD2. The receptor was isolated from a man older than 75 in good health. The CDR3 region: CASSLGGSGVNEQFF. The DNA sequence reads TGTGCCAGCAGCTTAGGAGGGAGCGGGGTGAATGAGCAGTTCTTC.